This record covers a single T cell receptor beta chain. Its antigen remains unknown. Method: immunoSEQ multiplex PCR; TCRdb's copy keeps in-frame clones and lacks some. The data contain more than 50,000 clones, about 87% of them singletons. This sample was included in a study of PD-1 blockade in mismatch repair-deficient tumors. This CDR3 region has 18 residues. Study-level findings and limits: Tumor-resident clones, often absent from pretreatment blood, expanded after pembrolizumab and then contracted.

TCR sequencing covered a few patients who responded to pembrolizumab. The chain uses TRBV21-1 and TRBJ2-7; TRBD2 is the table's D call and was not checked against the DNA. TRBV21-1 is annotated as a pseudogene. Sequencing used peripheral blood, obtained 52 weeks after starting pembrolizumab. The TCR originated in an adult with mismatch repair-deficient cancer. The DNA of the CDR3 is TGTGCCAGCAGGTTGGGGGCTAGCGGGAGTCTTGTTGTCCACGAGCAGTACTTC. Protein sequence: CASRLGASGSLVVHEQYF.